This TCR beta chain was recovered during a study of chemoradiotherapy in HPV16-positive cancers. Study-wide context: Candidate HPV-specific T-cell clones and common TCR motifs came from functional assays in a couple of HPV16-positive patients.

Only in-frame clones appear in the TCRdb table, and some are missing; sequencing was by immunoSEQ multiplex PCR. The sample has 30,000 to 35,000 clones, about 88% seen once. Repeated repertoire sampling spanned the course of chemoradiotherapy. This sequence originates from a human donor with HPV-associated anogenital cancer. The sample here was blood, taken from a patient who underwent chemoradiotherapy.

CDR3 DNA: TGTGCCACCAGCAGAGTAAGGGACAGGCTCAATGAAAAACTGTTTTTT. Its translation is CATSRVRDRLNEKLFF. This chain connects TRBV15 to TRBJ1-4; 8 nucleotides agree with TRBD1. The trim removed 1 base at V and 5 bases at J, leaving 6 bases unmatched. Germline V CDR1 and CDR2: LNHNV, YYDKDF (reference sequence). The CDR3 covers 16 residues.